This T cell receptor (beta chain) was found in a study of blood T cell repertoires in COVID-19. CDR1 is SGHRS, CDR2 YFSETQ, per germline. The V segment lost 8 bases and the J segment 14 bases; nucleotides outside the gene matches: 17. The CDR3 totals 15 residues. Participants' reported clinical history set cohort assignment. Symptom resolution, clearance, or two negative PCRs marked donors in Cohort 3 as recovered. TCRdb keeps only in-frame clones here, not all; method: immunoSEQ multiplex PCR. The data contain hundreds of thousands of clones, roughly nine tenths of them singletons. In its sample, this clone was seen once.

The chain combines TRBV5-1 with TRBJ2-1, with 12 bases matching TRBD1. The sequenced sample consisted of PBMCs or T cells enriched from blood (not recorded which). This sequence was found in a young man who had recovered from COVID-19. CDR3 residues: CASTSGTGGPSREFF. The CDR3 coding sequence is TGCGCCAGTACCTCCGGGACAGGGGGCCCCTCCCGAGAGTTCTTC.